This T cell receptor (beta chain) was documented in a study of T-cell reconstitution after alpha-beta-depleted transplantation in children. Study-wide points: Some patients' high day-60 TCRbeta diversity was attributed to recipient cells surviving conditioning. Approximately two months post-transplant, alpha-beta T cells reportedly originated from several hundred expanded graft clones. After one year, T-cell counts and TCRbeta diversity mostly came from new T cells.

CDR1 is MNHEY and CDR2 is SMNVEV in the germline V gene (reference sequence). The ends lost 3 bases at V and 2 bases at J; junction bases unmatched: 5. The CDR3 is 15 amino acids. TCRbeta library construction was performed incorporating unique molecular identifiers. One entry per CDR3 protein results from TCRdb running MiXCR on the PCR reads. This sample has over 450,000 distinct CDR3 sequences, with over 9.5% found just once. This clonotype was recorded many times. The antigen remains undetermined. The rearrangement links TRBV27 to TRBJ2-7; 9 bases line up with TRBD1. The sequencing here drew on PBMCs, taken before TCRalphabeta/CD19-depleted stem cell transplant. The source of this sequence is a child aged 2-9 years with inherited bone marrow failure, due to receive a stem cell transplant. CDR3 loop: CASSLAGTGTYEQYF. The CDR3 DNA sequence: TGTGCCAGCAGTTTGGCAGGGACAGGGACCTACGAGCAGTACTTC.